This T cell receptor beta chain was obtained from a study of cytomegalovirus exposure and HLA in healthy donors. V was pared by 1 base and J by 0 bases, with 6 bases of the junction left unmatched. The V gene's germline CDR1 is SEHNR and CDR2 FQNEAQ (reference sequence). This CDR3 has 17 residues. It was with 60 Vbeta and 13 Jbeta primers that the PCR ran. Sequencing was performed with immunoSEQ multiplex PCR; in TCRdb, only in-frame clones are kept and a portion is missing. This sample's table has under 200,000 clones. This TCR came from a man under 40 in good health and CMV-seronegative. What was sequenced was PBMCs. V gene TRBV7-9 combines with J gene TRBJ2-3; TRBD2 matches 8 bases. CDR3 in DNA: TGTGCCAGCAGCTTAGAGGGTAGCGGGGCTAGCACAGATACGCAGTATTTT. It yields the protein CASSLEGSGASTDTQYF.